The 6 T cell receptor beta chains below all came from one sample that was sequenced in a study of T cell responses to AZD1222 COVID-19 vaccine. Here immunoSEQ multiplex PCR was the method, and the copy in TCRdb shows in-frame clones only, minus some. The sample has fewer than 130,000 clones, approximately 96% seen once. The sample in question was peripheral blood, obtained on day 0 of AZD1222 vaccination. These receptors were taken from an adult in good health.

This chain joins TRBV6-5 and TRBJ1-1; D unclear. The V and J ends lost 8 bases and 1 base respectively, with 11 bases between them. This CDR3 has 13 amino acids. Germline CDR1 MNHEY, CDR2 SVGAGI. CDR3 loop: CASGNYGNTEAFF. For the CDR3, the DNA is TGTGCCAGCGGAAACTACGGGAACACTGAAGCTTTCTTT.

The chain couples TRBV5-1 to TRBJ2-1; TRBD2 matches at 8 bases. With 2 bases clipped from V and 9 bases from J, the junction kept 7 bases outside the gene matches. There are 14 residues in the CDR3. Germline values: CDR1 SGHRS, CDR2 YFSETQ. The CDR3 nucleotides are TGCGCCAGCAGCTTAGAAGCGGGAGCGGGTGAGCAGTTCTTC. It codes for CASSLEAGAGEQFF. The variable domain in full, with the rest retrieved from reference TRBV5-1 and TRBJ2-1, is KAGVTQTPRYLIKTRGQQVTLSCSPISGHRSVSWYQQTPGQGLQFLFEYFSETQRNKGNFPGRFSGRQFSNSRSEMNVSTLELGDSALYLCASSLEAGAGEQFFGPGTRLTVL.

The DNA for the CDR3 is TGTGCCAGCAGCGTATCGGTCGGCGCGAGTAATTCACCCCTCCACTTT. Protein product: CASSVSVGASNSPLHF. J is TRBJ1-6 and V is TRBV9; D ambiguous. From germline, CDR1 is SGDLS and CDR2 YYNGEE. Between the trimmed V and J ends, which lost 1 base and 6 bases, there was a span of 14 bases. This CDR3 spans 16 amino acids.

The chain couples TRBV27 to TRBJ1-2, with D perhaps matching TRBD1 (5 bases). CDR3 size: 17 residues. CDR1 is MNHEY and CDR2 is SMNVEV in the germline V gene (reference sequence). V lost 2 bases to trimming and J lost 5 bases, with 21 bases between them. The CDR3 loop reads CASSLVGASLARYGYTF. CDR3 nucleotide sequence: TGTGCCAGCAGTTTAGTCGGGGCCTCCCTAGCTCGGTATGGCTACACCTTC.

V gene TRBV28 combines with J gene TRBJ1-5, with D unclear. CDR3 size: 19 residues. Germline values: CDR1 MDHEN, CDR2 SYDVKM. The V end lost 7 bases, the J end lost 4 bases, and 29 bases lay between the germline ends. Here the CDR3 reads CASTSLNPLWARRNQPQHF. CDR3 nucleotides: TGTGCCAGCACCTCACTCAATCCCCTCTGGGCCCGAAGAAATCAGCCCCAGCATTTT.

The chain is built from TRBV2 and TRBJ2-7, with 8 bases identical to TRBD1. CDR3 length: 14 residues. From germline, CDR1 is SNHLY and CDR2 FYNNEI. Losses at the gene ends were 2 bases for V and 5 bases for J; bases not matched to a gene: 5. CDR3 sequence (DNA): TGTGCCAGCAGTGAAACCGGGACAGGTAACGAGCAGTACTTC. Amino acid sequence: CASSETGTGNEQYF.